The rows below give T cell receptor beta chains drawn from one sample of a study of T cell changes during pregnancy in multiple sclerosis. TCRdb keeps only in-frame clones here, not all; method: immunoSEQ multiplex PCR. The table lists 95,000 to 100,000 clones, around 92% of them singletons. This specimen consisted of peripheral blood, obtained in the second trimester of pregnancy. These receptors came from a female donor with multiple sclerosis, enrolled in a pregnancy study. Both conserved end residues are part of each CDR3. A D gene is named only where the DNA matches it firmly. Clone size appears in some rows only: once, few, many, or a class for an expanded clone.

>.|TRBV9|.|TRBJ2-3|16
CASSGRRQESTDTQYF
TGTGCCAGCAGCGGAAGAAGACAGGAAAGCACAGATACGCAGTATTTT
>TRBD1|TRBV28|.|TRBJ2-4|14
CASSPTGAKNIQYF
TGTGCCAGCAGCCCGACAGGGGCCAAAAACATTCAGTACTTC
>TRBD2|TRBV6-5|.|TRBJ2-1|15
CASSYVNSGRFEQFF
TGTGCCAGCAGTTACGTGAACAGCGGGAGGTTTGAGCAGTTCTTC
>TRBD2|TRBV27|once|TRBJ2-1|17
CASSPISSGRAANEQFF
TGTGCCAGCAGTCCGATTTCTAGCGGGAGGGCCGCCAATGAGCAGTTCTTC
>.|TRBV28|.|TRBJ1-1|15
CASSLSAGVGTEAFF
TGTGCCAGCAGTTTATCGGCAGGGGTTGGCACTGAAGCTTTCTTT
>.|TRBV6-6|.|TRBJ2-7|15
CASSPLGGRSYEQYF
TGTGCCAGCAGCCCGTTGGGTGGGCGCTCCTACGAGCAGTACTTC
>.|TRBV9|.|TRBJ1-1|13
CASSGQVNTEAFF
TGTGCCAGCAGCGGACAGGTGAACACTGAAGCTTTCTTT
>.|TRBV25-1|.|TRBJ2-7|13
CASSVGRDYEQYF
TGTGCCAGCAGTGTGGGCAGGGATTACGAGCAGTACTTC
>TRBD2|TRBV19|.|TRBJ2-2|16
CASSKLAGGETGELFF
TGTGCCAGTAGTAAACTAGCGGGAGGGGAGACCGGGGAGCTGTTTTTT
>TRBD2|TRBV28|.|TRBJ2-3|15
CASSYPAGGADTQYF
TGTGCCAGCAGCTACCCAGCGGGAGGGGCAGATACGCAGTATTTT
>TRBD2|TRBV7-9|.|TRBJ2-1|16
CASSLSGTSGYNEQFF
TGTGCCAGCAGCTTATCCGGGACTAGCGGTTACAATGAGCAGTTCTTC
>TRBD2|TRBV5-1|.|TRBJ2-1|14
CASSLWTSNNEQFF
TGCGCCAGCAGCCTATGGACTAGTAACAATGAGCAGTTCTTC
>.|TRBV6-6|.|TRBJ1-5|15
CASSLGTSFDQPQHF
TGTGCCAGCAGCTTAGGGACATCCTTTGATCAGCCCCAGCATTTT
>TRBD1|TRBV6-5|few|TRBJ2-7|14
CASSPAQGWHEQYF
TGTGCCAGCAGCCCCGCACAGGGGTGGCACGAGCAGTACTTC
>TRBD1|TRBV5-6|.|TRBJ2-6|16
CASRRTGGNGANVLTF
TGTGCCAGCAGACGGACAGGGGGCAATGGGGCCAACGTCCTGACTTTC
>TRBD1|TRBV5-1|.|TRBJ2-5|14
CASSGGTGAETQYF
TGCGCCAGCAGCGGCGGGACAGGGGCGGAGACCCAGTACTTC
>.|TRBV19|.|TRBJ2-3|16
CASTGLPHESTDTQYF
TGTGCCAGTACTGGGCTGCCCCACGAGAGCACAGATACGCAGTATTTT
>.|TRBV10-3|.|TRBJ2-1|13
CAIRDTSYNEQFF
TGTGCCATCAGAGATACTAGTTACAATGAGCAGTTCTTC
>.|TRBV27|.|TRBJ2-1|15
CASRGWRRNYNEQFF
TGTGCCAGCCGGGGGTGGCGGAGGAACTACAATGAGCAGTTCTTC
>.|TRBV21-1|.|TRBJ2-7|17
CASSKDATSGTPREQYF
TGTGCCAGCAGCAAAGATGCGACTAGCGGGACCCCTAGGGAGCAGTACTTC
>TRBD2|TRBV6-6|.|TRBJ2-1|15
CASRQEGGVYNEQFF
TGTGCCAGCAGGCAGGAGGGAGGGGTCTACAATGAGCAGTTCTTC
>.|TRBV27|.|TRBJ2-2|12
CASSFEGGELFF
TGTGCCAGCAGTTTCGAGGGAGGGGAGCTGTTTTTT
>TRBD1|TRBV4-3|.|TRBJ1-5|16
CASSQGGTGRDQPQHF
TGCGCCAGCAGCCAAGGCGGGACAGGTAGGGATCAGCCCCAGCATTTT
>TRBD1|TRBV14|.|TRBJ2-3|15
CASSLGQGKADTQYF
TGTGCCAGCAGCTTAGGACAGGGGAAGGCAGATACGCAGTATTTT
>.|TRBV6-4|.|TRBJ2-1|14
CASSPKDNYNEQFF
TGTGCCAGCAGCCCTAAGGACAACTACAATGAGCAGTTCTTC
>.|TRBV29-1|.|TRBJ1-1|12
CSVAQGRTEAFF
TGCAGCGTTGCCCAGGGGCGGACTGAAGCTTTCTTT
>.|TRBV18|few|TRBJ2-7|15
CASSPLSQASYEQYF
TGTGCCAGCTCACCACTAAGTCAGGCCTCCTACGAGCAGTACTTC
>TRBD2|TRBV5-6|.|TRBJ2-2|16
CASSLWAGGVTGELFF
TGTGCCAGCAGCTTGTGGGCGGGAGGGGTCACCGGGGAGCTGTTTTTT
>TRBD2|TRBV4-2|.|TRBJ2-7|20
CASSQEGGGLAASGLYEQYF
TGTGCCAGCAGCCAAGAAGGCGGGGGACTAGCGGCTTCGGGGCTCTACGAGCAGTACTTC
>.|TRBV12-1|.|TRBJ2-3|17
CASSLAGVRSWADTQYF
TGTGCCAGCAGCTTGGCGGGAGTCCGGAGTTGGGCAGATACGCAGTATTTT
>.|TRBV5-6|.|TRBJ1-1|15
CASSLVGFGNTEAFF
TGTGCCAGCAGCTTGGTCGGTTTCGGGAACACTGAAGCTTTCTTT
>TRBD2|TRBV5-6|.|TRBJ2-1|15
CASSPGLAGTNEQFF
TGTGCCAGCAGCCCGGGACTAGCGGGGACGAATGAGCAGTTCTTC
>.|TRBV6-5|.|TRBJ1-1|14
CASSSAGEGTEAFF
TGTGCCAGCAGTTCAGCAGGGGAGGGCACTGAAGCTTTCTTT
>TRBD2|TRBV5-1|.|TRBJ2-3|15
CASSSSGPSTDTQYF
TGCGCCAGCAGCTCTAGCGGACCGAGCACAGATACGCAGTATTTT
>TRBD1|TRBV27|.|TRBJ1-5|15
CASSPTGWGGQPQHF
TGTGCCAGCAGTCCGACAGGGTGGGGCGGTCAGCCCCAGCATTTT
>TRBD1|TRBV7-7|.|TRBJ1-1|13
CASSQFTGDQAFF
TGTGCTAGCAGCCAATTTACAGGGGATCAAGCTTTCTTT
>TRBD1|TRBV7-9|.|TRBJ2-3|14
CASSLDREQDTQYF
TGTGCCAGCAGCTTGGACAGGGAACAAGATACGCAGTATTTT
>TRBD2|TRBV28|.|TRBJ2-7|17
CASSPIDGGRAFYEQYF
TGTGCCAGCAGCCCAATTGATGGCGGGAGGGCCTTCTACGAGCAGTACTTC
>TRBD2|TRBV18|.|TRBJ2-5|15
CASSMGGSISETQYF
TGTGCCAGCTCAATGGGCGGGAGTATATCAGAGACCCAGTACTTC
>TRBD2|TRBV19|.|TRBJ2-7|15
CASKASGISSYEQYF
TGTGCCAGTAAGGCTAGCGGGATAAGCTCCTACGAGCAGTACTTC
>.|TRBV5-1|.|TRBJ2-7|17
CASSLPGQAKTRYEQYF
TGCGCCAGCAGCTTGCCGGGACAAGCAAAGACCCGCTACGAGCAGTACTTC
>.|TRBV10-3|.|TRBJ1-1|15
CAISETMIGNTEAFF
TGTGCCATCAGTGAGACGATGATCGGGAACACTGAAGCTTTCTTT